These 14 T cell receptor beta chains were all obtained from the same sample, sequenced in a study of cytotoxic CD8 clonotypes in ibrutinib-treated CLL. The table came from immunoSEQ multiplex PCR; TCRdb's copy has only in-frame clones and leaves some out. The sample lists approximately 60,000 clones; about 54% were seen once. Sample: PBMCs, taken at disease progression, from a patient treated with ibrutinib. The receptors were sampled from a human donor with chronic lymphocytic leukemia.

This clone has only a few counts. This chain joins TRBV7-9 and TRBJ2-5; weak D call: TRBD2 (5 bases). V was clipped by 5 bases and J by 2 bases, with 12 bases between them. Looked up from germline, CDR1 is SEHNR and CDR2 is FQNEAQ (reference sequence). The CDR3 contains 14 residues. CDR3 residues: CASSQRTAQETQYF. The CDR3 DNA follows: TGTGCCAGCAGCCAGCGGACGGCGCAAGAGACCCAGTACTTC.

The chain couples TRBV6-5 to TRBJ1-5; D unresolved. The CDR3 spans 15 residues. Germline CDR1 and CDR2: MNHEY and SVGAGI. V lost 5 bases to trimming and J lost 0 bases, with 11 bases between them. The CDR3 here is CASSTGRISNQPQHF. In nucleotides, the CDR3 is TGTGCCAGCAGTACTGGACGGATTAGCAATCAGCCCCAGCATTTT.

This chain links TRBV4-3 with TRBJ2-2; D possibly matches TRBD1 or TRBD2 (6 bases each). CDR1 is LGHNA and CDR2 is YSLEER in the germline V gene. CDR3 length: 16 residues. Trimming took 0 bases from V and 2 from J, leaving 10 bases between them. The CDR3 sequence is CASSQDGGLNTGELFF. The DNA of the CDR3 is TGCGCCAGCAGCCAAGATGGGGGGCTCAACACCGGGGAGCTGTTTTTT.

The V gene is TRBV7-9, the J gene TRBJ1-2, with D possibly TRBD1 on 5 matching bases. V lost 5 bases and J lost 5, with 12 bases in between. Germline loops: CDR1 SEHNR, CDR2 FQNEAQ (reference sequence). The CDR3 runs 13 residues. CDR3 nucleotide sequence: TGTGCCAGCAGCCAGGGAGTTTGGTATGGCTACACCTTC. Encoded protein: CASSQGVWYGYTF.

This clone was picked up a small number of times. The chain uses TRBV19 and TRBJ1-2; D gene unclear. V was clipped by 3 bases and J by 1 base, with 9 bases between them. Germline-derived CDR1 and CDR2 are LNHDA and SQIVND (reference sequence). The CDR3 is 14 amino acids. CDR3 DNA: TGTGCCAGTAGTATTCCCGGAGTTAACTATGGCTACACCTTC. It yields the protein CASSIPGVNYGYTF.

The genes are TRBV28 and TRBJ1-2; TRBD1 agrees at 9 bases. V was clipped by 7 bases and J by 6 bases; unmatched bases: 9. The germline gives CDR1 MDHEN, CDR2 SYDVKM. The CDR3 extends over 14 amino acids. CDR3 sequence reads: CASTTGTGNHGYTF. In DNA, the CDR3 is TGTGCCAGCACAACCGGGACAGGGAACCATGGCTACACCTTC.

Details on this clone: Other DNA sequences of this sample code for an identical CDR3. The chain links TRBV19 to TRBJ1-2, with D hard to call. Germline-derived CDR1 and CDR2 are LNHDA and SQIVND (reference sequence). This CDR3 is 14 amino acids long. The germline V and J ends were trimmed by 7 bases and 6 bases, with 18 bases remaining between them. CDR3 nucleotide sequence: TGTGCCAGTACCCTGGCAGCGCGAGGTGATGGCTACACCTTC. This codes for CASTLAARGDGYTF.

This rearrangement joins TRBV7-2 to TRBJ1-5, with unresolved D. Per germline, CDR1 SGHTA and CDR2 FQGNSA. The CDR3 runs 16 residues. V was shortened by 4 bases and J by 0 bases, with 13 bases between the two germline ends. The CDR3 DNA reads as TGTGCCAGCAGCTCCTGGACGGATGATAGCAATCAGCCCCAGCATTTT. This translates into CASSSWTDDSNQPQHF.

The chain carries TRBV28 and TRBJ2-3; a possible D gene is TRBD1 (5 bases). Trimming pared 5 bases from V and 6 bases from J, leaving 18 bases between. There are 15 residues in the CDR3. The germline V gene encodes CDR1 MDHEN and CDR2 SYDVKM. CDR3 bases: TGTGCCAGCAGTCCCTGGGGCAGGGAATCGGATACGCAGTATTTT. Translation gives CASSPWGRESDTQYF. Complete variable domain (other parts from reference TRBV28 and TRBJ2-3): DVKVTQSSRYLVKRTGEKVFLECVQDMDHENMFWYRQDPGLGLRLIYFSYDVKMKEKGDIPEGYSVSREKKERFSLILESASTNQTSMYLCASSPWGRESDTQYFGPGTRLTVL.

The chain carries TRBV15 and TRBJ2-6; TRBD1 matches 9 bases. J lost 2 bases, V lost 5 bases, and 4 bases had no gene match. The germline gives CDR1 LNHNV, CDR2 YYDKDF (reference sequence). CDR3 length: 16 amino acids. The CDR3 DNA reads TGTGCCACCAGCCAAGACAGGGGGACTGGGGCCAACGTCCTGACTTTC. It specifies CATSQDRGTGANVLTF.

Points on this clone: A junction end diverges from the germline sequence, so it may reflect a read error. The rearrangement joins TRBV7-9 to TRBJ2-1; 9 bases are a match to TRBD1. Germline V gives CDR1 SEHNR, CDR2 FQNEAQ (reference sequence). The CDR3 spans 14 residues. This CDR3 reads CASSFRDRDNEQLF. The DNA for the CDR3 is TGTGCCAGCAGCTTCCGGGACAGGGACAATGAGCAGCTCTTC.

The chain carries TRBV2 and TRBJ1-3; D may be TRBD1 (6 bases). V lost 6 bases and J 0 bases, leaving 9 bases between the germline ends. Germline CDR1 SNHLY, CDR2 FYNNEI. The CDR3 loop spans 14 amino acids. CDR3 amino acids: CASSLGGSGNTIYF. The CDR3 region has the DNA TGTGCCAGCAGCTTAGGGGGCTCTGGAAACACCATATATTTT.

This clone was recorded a few times. CDR3 protein: CASSLWKATEAFF. CDR3 coding DNA: TGTGCCAGCAGCTTATGGAAGGCCACTGAAGCTTTCTTT. This chain joins TRBV7-3 and TRBJ1-1; D is undetermined. V was shortened by 2 bases and J by 4 bases, with 8 bases between the two germline ends. CDR1 is SGHTA, CDR2 FQGTGA, per germline. The CDR3 covers 13 residues.

This chain connects TRBV5-1 to TRBJ2-1; D unresolved. Germline V lookup: CDR1 SGHRS, CDR2 YFSETQ. The CDR3 consists of 11 residues. The germline V and J ends were trimmed by 0 bases and 9 bases, with 4 bases remaining between them. In DNA, the CDR3 is TGCGCCAGCAGCTTGGTAGGTGAGCAGTTCTTC. It translates to CASSLVGEQFF.